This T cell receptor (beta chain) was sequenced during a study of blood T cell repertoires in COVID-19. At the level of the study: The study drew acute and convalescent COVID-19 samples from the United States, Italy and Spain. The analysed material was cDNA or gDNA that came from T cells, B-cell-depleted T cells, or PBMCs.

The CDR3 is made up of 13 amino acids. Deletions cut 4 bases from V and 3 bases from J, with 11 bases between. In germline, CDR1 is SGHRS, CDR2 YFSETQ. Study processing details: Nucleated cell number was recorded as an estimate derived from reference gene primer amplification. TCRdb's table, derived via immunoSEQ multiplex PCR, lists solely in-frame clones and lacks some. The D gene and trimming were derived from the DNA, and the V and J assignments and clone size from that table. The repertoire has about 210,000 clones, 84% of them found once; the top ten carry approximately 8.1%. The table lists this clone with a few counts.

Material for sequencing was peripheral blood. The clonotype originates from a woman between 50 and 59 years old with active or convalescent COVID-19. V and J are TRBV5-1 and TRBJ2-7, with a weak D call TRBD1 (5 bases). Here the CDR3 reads CASSAWTSYEQYF. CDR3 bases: TGCGCCAGCAGCGCCTGGACAAGCTACGAGCAGTACTTC.